The 6 T cell receptor beta chains below come from one sample, sequenced in a study of blood T cell repertoires in COVID-19. TCRdb's copy holds only in-frame clones and misses some; the assay was immunoSEQ multiplex PCR. The repertoire consists of 250,000 to 300,000 clones, with approximately 81% occurring once and the leading ten covering around 4.2%. Sequencing was performed on peripheral blood. Every receptor here comes from a man between 60 and 70 years old with acute or convalescent COVID-19.

The rearrangement uses TRBV5-4 and TRBJ2-7; 8 nucleotides match TRBD2. V shed 4 bases, J shed 2 bases, and the junction held 11 bases outside the gene matches. The germline gives CDR1 SGHNT, CDR2 YYREEE (reference sequence). This CDR3 has 16 residues. The CDR3 reads CASSPEVAGPTYEQYF. CDR3 DNA: TGTGCCAGCAGCCCCGAGGTAGCGGGGCCTACCTACGAGCAGTACTTC.

The chain is built from TRBV2 and TRBJ1-4; D gene unclear. The germline V and J ends were trimmed by 8 bases and 5 bases, with 15 bases remaining between them. The germline gives CDR1 SNHLY, CDR2 FYNNEI. CDR3 length: 14 residues. The CDR3, as DNA: TGTGCCAGCCAGGAAGTGGGCATAAATGAAAAACTGTTTTTT. Translated: CASQEVGINEKLFF.

The V and J genes are TRBV5-1 and TRBJ2-7, with 8 bases identical to TRBD1. The V gene end was trimmed by 5 bases and the J gene end by 6 bases; junction bases not matched to a gene: 7. The CDR3 sequence is 13 residues long. CDR1 is SGHRS and CDR2 is YFSETQ in the germline V gene. CDR3 sequence reads: CASRQGETGEQYF. DNA of the CDR3: TGCGCCAGCAGACAGGGGGAGACTGGCGAGCAGTACTTC.

V gene TRBV2 combines with J gene TRBJ2-7; 7 nucleotides agree with TRBD2. V trimming: 6 bases; J trimming: 3 bases; junction bases outside the gene matches: 8. Germline values: CDR1 SNHLY, CDR2 FYNNEI. The CDR3 length is 14 residues. The CDR3 loop is CASRPGGLGYEQYF. The CDR3 region has the DNA TGTGCCAGCAGGCCGGGAGGTTTGGGCTACGAGCAGTACTTC.

The V call is TRBV6-5, the J call TRBJ1-3; tentative D call: TRBD1 (5 bases). V was cut by 2 bases and J by 2 bases, with 10 bases left in between. Germline V gene data show CDR1 as MNHEY and CDR2 as SVGAGI. This CDR3 is built from 15 residues. DNA of the CDR3: TGTGCCAGCAGTTACGGTCCCAGGGCTGGAAACACCATATATTTT. It translates to CASSYGPRAGNTIYF.

Here the CDR3 DNA reads TGTGCCAGCAGCAAATTACAGGGTTATCAGCCCCAGCATTTT. Protein sequence: CASSKLQGYQPQHF. This chain joins TRBV7-6 and TRBJ1-5; tentative D call: TRBD1 (6 bases). The CDR3 runs to 14 residues. Germline V lookup: CDR1 SGHVS, CDR2 FNYEAQ. The ends were cut back, 5 bases at V and 5 bases at J, with 13 bases in the middle.